The 2 T cell receptor beta chains below all came from one sample that was sequenced in a study of blood T cell repertoires in COVID-19. Clones were read by immunoSEQ multiplex PCR, and TCRdb kept only the in-frame ones, dropping some. The table has 250,000 to 300,000 clones, approximately 90% seen once. The sequenced sample consisted of PBMCs or T cells enriched from blood (not recorded which). The receptors come from a woman under 40 who had recovered from COVID-19.

Notes on this clone: The sample contains more than one DNA sequence encoding this CDR3. V and J are TRBV5-1 and TRBJ2-1, with a possible D match to TRBD1 (6 bases). Looked up from germline, CDR1 is SGHRS and CDR2 is YFSETQ. V lost 0 bases and J lost 1, with 8 bases in between. The CDR3 is made up of 15 amino acids. CDR3 DNA: TGCGCCAGCAGCTTGGGACAGGATTCCTACAATGAGCAGTTCTTC. The encoded protein is CASSLGQDSYNEQFF.

The J gene is TRBJ2-5, the V gene TRBV27; 10 bases fit TRBD2. The germline V gene encodes CDR1 MNHEY and CDR2 SMNVEV (reference sequence). This CDR3 contains 17 residues. Germline trimming cut 10 bases from V and 5 bases from J; bases unmatched to any gene: 19. The DNA for the CDR3 is TGTGCCACTCTTGGGGGGCCTAGCGGGAGTCTTTGGGAGACCCAGTACTTC. Its translation: CATLGGPSGSLWETQYF.